The next 30 T cell receptor beta chains were all read from a single sample in a study of vaccination effects on CD4 cells after COVID-19 (dated by TCRdb to between 2021 and 2022). No cognate antigen is known for these TCRs. Library preparation employed the immunoSEQ multiplex PCR assay. Held by TCRdb, this immuneACCESS table contains in-frame sequences only and omits some clones. Under half of the omission traces to an unresolved V gene where checked; the cause of the rest is unknown. This sample is represented by tens of thousands of clones; around 76% of them were singletons. The top ten constitute just under 3% of the sample. After 10 days of culture, CD4+ T cells were isolated with the EasySep CD4+ T cell isolation kit. Sequences were derived from CD4+ T cells from PBMCs cultured without peptide, sampled before COVID-19 vaccination. The receptors come from a human donor who received a COVID-19 vaccine.

This chain uses TRBV6-5 with TRBJ1-2; the D is unclear. Trimming took 10 bases from V and 6 from J, leaving 18 bases between them. Per the germline V gene, CDR1 is MNHEY and CDR2 is SVGAGI. The CDR3 has 13 residues. CDR3 residues: CATDATLGDGYTF. CDR3 DNA sequence: TGTGCCACCGACGCGACTTTGGGCGATGGCTACACCTTC.

This chain uses TRBV7-9 with TRBJ1-2, with 7 bases aligning to TRBD1. V was clipped by 1 base and J by 7 bases; unmatched bases: 6. This CDR3 is built from 14 residues. Germline values: CDR1 SEHNR, CDR2 FQNEAQ (reference sequence). CDR3 nucleotides: TGTGCCAGCAGCTTAGAAGGGGGCGCGGTTGGCTACACCTTC. Amino acid sequence: CASSLEGGAVGYTF.

In this sample, this clone turned up a few times. This chain connects TRBV6-5 to TRBJ1-5, with a weak D call TRBD1 (5 bases). Germline CDR1 and CDR2: MNHEY and SVGAGI. This CDR3 region has 15 residues. V was cut by 0 bases and J by 3 bases, with 9 bases left in between. The CDR3 sequence: CASSYSAGLNQPQHF. CDR3 sequence (DNA): TGTGCCAGCAGTTACTCGGCGGGGCTCAATCAGCCCCAGCATTTT.

The rearrangement joins TRBV19 to TRBJ1-5, with 9 nucleotides matching TRBD1. The length of the CDR3 is 15 residues. Germline CDR1 is LNHDA and CDR2 is SQIVND (reference sequence). Trimming at V came to 4 bases and at J to 4 bases, leaving 5 bases not matched to a gene. For the CDR3, the DNA is TGTGCCAGTAGTAGAGGACAGGGGCAGAATCAGCCCCAGCATTTT. Its translation is CASSRGQGQNQPQHF.

The chain links TRBV10-3 to TRBJ1-1, with a weak D call TRBD1 (5 bases). The germline V and J ends were trimmed by 5 bases and 6 bases, with 16 bases remaining between them. CDR3 length equals 14 residues. Germline V gives CDR1 ENHRY, CDR2 SYGVKD. In DNA, the CDR3 is TGTGCCATCAGTATGGGACCTCCTCCTGCTGAAGCTTTCTTT. Protein: CAISMGPPPAEAFF.

This chain links TRBV19 with TRBJ1-5; D gene unclear. The V gene's germline CDR1 is LNHDA and CDR2 SQIVND (reference sequence). The CDR3 runs to 15 residues. Deletions cut 10 bases from V and 4 bases from J, with 20 bases between. The CDR3 region is CATREKQTGNQPQHF. DNA for the CDR3: TGTGCCACCAGAGAAAAACAAACGGGGAATCAGCCCCAGCATTTT.

This clone was seen a few times. The genes are TRBV5-1 and TRBJ2-1; no definite D call. Germline V gives CDR1 SGHRS, CDR2 YFSETQ. This CDR3 has 13 residues. V lost 0 bases and J lost 5, with 6 bases in between. This chain's CDR3 is CASSLDRHNEQFF. Here the CDR3 DNA reads TGCGCCAGCAGCTTGGACCGTCACAATGAGCAGTTCTTC.

This clone showed up just a few times. The J gene is TRBJ1-5, the V gene TRBV6-1; 9 bases are a match to TRBD1. The CDR3 totals 15 residues. V lost 3 bases and J lost 6; bases outside the gene matches: 6. CDR1 and CDR2 from the germline V gene are MNHNS and SASEGT. The CDR3 coding sequence is TGTGCCAGCAGTGATACGGGACAGGGACGTCAGCCCCAGCATTTT. Translating gives CASSDTGQGRQPQHF.

CDR3 loop: CATSRDYLRDSYNEQFF. Written as DNA, the CDR3 is TGTGCCACCAGCAGAGATTACTTGAGGGATTCCTACAATGAGCAGTTCTTC. This rearrangement joins TRBV15 to TRBJ2-1; weak D call: TRBD2 (5 bases). Germline V gene sequence: CDR1 LNHNV, CDR2 YYDKDF (reference sequence). The CDR3 consists of 17 residues. V was clipped by 0 bases and J by 1 base, with 13 bases between them.

This chain joins TRBV19 and TRBJ1-2; no reliable D call. The CDR3 is made up of 14 amino acids. CDR1 is LNHDA, CDR2 SQIVND, per germline (reference sequence). V lost 8 bases to trimming and J lost 1 base, with 14 bases between them. DNA for the CDR3: TGTGCCAGTCGCGATTGGGGAGATAACTATGGCTACACCTTC. Amino acids: CASRDWGDNYGYTF.

The chain joins TRBV7-8 to TRBJ2-5; 9 bases are a match to TRBD1. Losses at the gene ends were 5 bases for V and 4 bases for J; bases not matched to a gene: 2. CDR3 length equals 13 residues. CDR1 and CDR2 (germline): SGHVS, FQNEAQ. The CDR3 is CASSRDRVETQYF. The CDR3 DNA is TGTGCCAGCAGCCGGGACAGGGTAGAGACCCAGTACTTC.

The chain joins TRBV9 to TRBJ1-5; a weak D match, TRBD1 (5 bases). The CDR3 spans 15 residues. Germline values: CDR1 SGDLS, CDR2 YYNGEE. Between the trimmed V and J ends, which lost 0 bases and 6 bases, there was a span of 13 bases. The CDR3 region is CASSVGKGTTQPQHF. The CDR3 coding sequence is TGTGCCAGCAGCGTAGGTAAAGGGACTACTCAGCCCCAGCATTTT.

This clone was seen a few times. This chain uses TRBV2 with TRBJ2-7; TRBD1 agrees at 7 bases. This CDR3 is 14 amino acids long. Germline V gene lookup returns CDR1 SNHLY and CDR2 FYNNEI. V shed 7 bases and J 3 bases; nucleotides not matched to a gene: 9. The CDR3 region is CASKGQLTSYEQYV. CDR3 nucleotide sequence: TGTGCCAGCAAGGGACAGCTCACCAGCTACGAGCAGTACGTC.

The chain links TRBV28 to TRBJ1-5, with no clear D. The germline gives CDR1 MDHEN, CDR2 SYDVKM. The CDR3 contains 13 residues. The V and J ends lost 3 bases and 3 bases respectively, with 6 bases between them. Here the CDR3 reads CASSLHSNQPQHF. For the CDR3, the DNA is TGTGCCAGCAGTTTGCATTCCAATCAGCCCCAGCATTTT. The variable domain in full, completed from reference TRBV28 and TRBJ1-5, reads DVKVTQSSRYLVKRTGEKVFLECVQDMDHENMFWYRQDPGLGLRLIYFSYDVKMKEKGDIPEGYSVSREKKERFSLILESASTNQTSMYLCASSLHSNQPQHFGDGTRLSIL.

The CDR3 protein is CATSDFPAVNGYTF. The CDR3 DNA follows: TGTGCCACCAGTGATTTCCCCGCCGTAAATGGCTACACCTTC. The chain links TRBV24-1 to TRBJ1-2; D gene unclear. This CDR3 region has 14 residues. Germline CDR1 reads KGHDR; CDR2 reads SFDVKD. Deletions cut 1 base from V and 6 bases from J, with 11 bases between.

The chain links TRBV7-2 to TRBJ1-2, with TRBD1 matching 9 bases. This CDR3 has 15 amino acids. V lost 0 bases, J lost 2 bases, and 1 base stayed unmatched. Germline CDR1 is SGHTA and CDR2 is FQGNSA. CDR3 in amino acids: CASSLAGTGNYGYTF. CDR3 in DNA: TGTGCCAGCAGCTTAGCCGGGACAGGGAACTATGGCTACACCTTC.

The chain recombines TRBV7-3 with TRBJ2-3, with a weak D call TRBD2 (6 bases). The CDR3 consists of 17 residues. Germline V gives CDR1 SGHTA, CDR2 FQGTGA. V shed 4 bases and J shed 0 bases, with 17 bases lying between them. The CDR3 bases are TGTGCCAGCAGCTCCACTCCCGGGACTCGAAGCACAGATACGCAGTATTTT. Amino acid sequence: CASSSTPGTRSTDTQYF.

The table lists this clone with a few counts. CDR3 sequence reads: CASRGRQNTGELFF. The CDR3 DNA sequence: TGTGCCAGCAGGGGGAGACAGAACACCGGGGAGCTGTTTTTT. This chain joins TRBV6-5 and TRBJ2-2, with D tentatively TRBD2 (5 bases). The V end lost 6 bases, the J end lost 1 base, and 9 bases lay between the germline ends. The CDR3 contains 14 residues. Germline CDR1 MNHEY, CDR2 SVGAGI.

CDR3 protein: CSVLLQGVTEKLFF. The CDR3 coding sequence is TGCAGCGTCCTTTTACAGGGGGTAACCGAAAAACTGTTTTTT. The chain recombines TRBV29-1 with TRBJ1-4; the match to TRBD1 covers 8 bases. The length of the CDR3 is 14 residues. Germline loops: CDR1 SQVTM, CDR2 ANQGSEA. After removal of 6 bases from V and 8 bases from J, the junction contained 11 bases not matched to a gene.

In this sample, this clone turned up a few times. The chain joins TRBV7-8 to TRBJ1-5; TRBD1 is a possible D gene (6 bases). Per germline, CDR1 SGHVS and CDR2 FQNEAQ. V lost 5 bases to trimming and J lost 7 bases, with 15 bases between them. The CDR3 covers 14 residues. The CDR3 DNA reads TGTGCCAGCAGCGGGGTCCTTCAGGGGCAGCCCCAGCATTTT. Encoded protein: CASSGVLQGQPQHF.

This chain uses TRBV7-9 with TRBJ2-3; D is ambiguous. Deletions cut 1 base from V and 2 bases from J, with 10 bases between. The CDR3 consists of 15 residues. From germline, CDR1 is SEHNR and CDR2 FQNEAQ (reference sequence). As DNA, the CDR3 is TGTGCCAGCAGCTTAGGCGAATTCCTCACAGATACGCAGTATTTT. It specifies CASSLGEFLTDTQYF.

The gene calls are TRBV6-5 and TRBJ2-5, with D unresolved. From germline, CDR1 is MNHEY and CDR2 SVGAGI. This CDR3 spans 15 amino acids. Trimming pared 6 bases from V and 2 bases from J, leaving 16 bases between. The DNA for the CDR3 is TGTGCCAGCAGACGTCCGGGTCAACCTCAAGAGACCCAGTACTTC. Protein product: CASRRPGQPQETQYF.

CDR3 in DNA: TGTGCCAGCAGTTTAGCGGGACTAGGTCACGAGCAGTACGTC. This encodes CASSLAGLGHEQYV. The chain links TRBV28 to TRBJ2-7; the match to TRBD2 covers 8 bases. Germline CDR1 MDHEN, CDR2 SYDVKM. This CDR3 has 14 amino acids. J lost 5 bases, V lost 2 bases, and 5 bases had no gene match.

This sequence joins TRBV11-1 and TRBJ2-5; D possibly corresponds to TRBD1 (6 bases). The germline gives CDR1 SGHAT, CDR2 FQDESV (reference sequence). The CDR3 runs 15 residues. Trimming removed 5 bases from V and 3 bases from J, with 16 bases in between. For the CDR3, the DNA is TGTGCCAGCAGCCCCAAGGGGGACGGCAAAGAGACCCAGTACTTC. Its translation is CASSPKGDGKETQYF.

This clone was seen a single time. The V and J genes are TRBV6-5 and TRBJ2-2, with a possible D match to TRBD2 (6 bases). This CDR3 region has 15 residues. The V end lost 7 bases, the J end lost 3 bases, and 15 bases lay between the germline ends. Germline-derived CDR1 and CDR2 are MNHEY and SVGAGI. The CDR3 DNA is TGTGCCAGCAAAAGGAACCGGGGGTACACCGGGGAGCTGTTTTTT. Translated, it gives CASKRNRGYTGELFF.

This clone occurred a few times. This chain connects TRBV21-1 to TRBJ1-2. TRBV21-1 is deemed a pseudogene. The length of the CDR3 is 14 residues. CDR3 sequence (DNA): TGTGCCAGCAGCGGTCCCTTCCCTTCGTATGGCTACACCTTC. Translated, it gives CASSGPFPSYGYTF.

The gene calls are TRBV7-2 and TRBJ2-5, with TRBD1 matching over 7 bases. CDR1 and CDR2 (germline): SGHTA, FQGNSA. V lost 4 bases and J lost 1; bases outside the gene matches: 3. This CDR3 spans 14 amino acids. The CDR3 protein is CASSSQGSQETQYF. As DNA, the CDR3 is TGTGCCAGCAGCTCACAGGGGTCCCAAGAGACCCAGTACTTC.

The V gene is TRBV20-1, the J gene TRBJ1-5; 8 nucleotides match TRBD1. Looked up from germline, CDR1 is DFQATT and CDR2 is SNEGSKA (reference sequence). This CDR3 contains 15 residues. J lost 4 bases, V lost 3 bases, and 8 bases had no gene match. The CDR3 DNA is TGCAGTGCTAGTATTGGGACAGGTCAAAATCAGCCCCAGCATTTT. Amino acid sequence: CSASIGTGQNQPQHF.

This sequence joins TRBV6-4 and TRBJ2-7; 7 positions match TRBD1. The CDR3 is 12 amino acids. Looked up from germline, CDR1 is MRHNA and CDR2 is SNTAGT. Trimming at V came to 8 bases and at J to 7 bases, leaving 8 bases not matched to a gene. The CDR3 spells CASPDRVEEQYV. The CDR3 DNA follows: TGTGCCAGCCCCGACAGGGTGGAGGAGCAGTACGTC.

The chain links TRBV6-2 or TRBV6-3 to TRBJ2-5; D not certain. Germline V gene sequence: CDR1 MNHEY, CDR2 SVGEGT. The CDR3 length is 11 residues. With 4 bases removed from V and 4 bases from J, the gap between germline ends came to 4 bases. CDR3 DNA sequence: TGTGCCAGCAGTTTAAGAGAGACCCAGTACTTC. It encodes CASSLRETQYF.